The rows below give T cell receptor beta chains drawn from one sample of a study of T cells in Graves' hyperthyroidism and ophthalmopathy. TCRdb reprocessed the multiplex PCR reads via MiXCR and lists one record per CDR3 protein. The data contain some 300,000 distinct CDR3 sequences, roughly 14% of them singletons. The material sequenced was blood. The receptors stem from a woman aged 25-40 years with Graves' hyperthyroidism that later progressed to Graves' ophthalmopathy. Both conserved end residues are part of each CDR3. A D gene is named only where the DNA matches it firmly. Rows may omit the clone size; those that give it use once, few, many or a size class.

TRBJ1-1	TRBV30	NA	many	CAWSFLPPGPNTEAFF	TGTGCCTGGAGTTTCCTTCCCCCAGGGCCGAACACTGAAGCTTTCTTT
TRBJ1-3	TRBV14	NA	few	CASSHFSGQSSGNTIYF	TGTGCCAGCAGCCATTTCTCAGGGCAGAGCTCTGGAAACACCATATATTTT
TRBJ1-5	TRBV7-8	TRBD1	many	CASSPFDRGRDQPQHF	TGTGCCAGCAGCCCATTTGACAGGGGAAGGGATCAGCCCCAGCATTTT
TRBJ2-1	TRBV18	TRBD2	many	CASSPGLADNEQFF	TGTGCCAGCTCGCCGGGACTAGCGGACAATGAGCAGTTCTTC
TRBJ2-5	TRBV6-1	NA	many	CASTPDGAQETQYF	TGTGCCAGCACCCCCGACGGAGCCCAAGAGACCCAGTACTTC
TRBJ2-1	TRBV27	TRBD2	many	CASTKAWTSDEQFF	TGTGCCAGCACTAAAGCTTGGACTAGCGATGAGCAGTTCTTC
TRBJ2-1	TRBV7-2	NA	many	CASSSGLGDFSYNEQFF	TGTGCCAGCAGCTCAGGCCTAGGGGACTTCTCCTACAATGAGCAGTTCTTC
TRBJ2-1	TRBV9	TRBD2	NA	CASSVESSGRAREQFF	TGTGCCAGCAGCGTAGAATCTAGCGGGAGGGCAAGGGAGCAGTTCTTC
TRBJ2-1	TRBV11-1	TRBD1	many	CASSGGQGGYNEQFF	TGTGCCAGCAGCGGAGGACAGGGGGGCTACAATGAGCAGTTCTTC
TRBJ2-3	TRBV28	NA	NA	CASASPGHITDTQYF	TGTGCCAGCGCTTCCCCGGGACATATCACAGATACGCAGTATTTT
TRBJ2-7	TRBV27	NA	few	CASSTHREPREQYF	TGTGCCAGCAGTACCCACCGGGAGCCCCGGGAGCAGTACTTC
TRBJ2-3	TRBV20-1	TRBD2	once	CSATPTSGSGADTQYF	TGCAGTGCTACCCCGACTAGCGGGAGTGGCGCAGATACGCAGTATTTT
TRBJ2-1	TRBV10-1	NA	few	CASIGRKEQFF	TGCGCCAGTATTGGAAGGAAAGAGCAGTTCTTC
TRBJ2-3	TRBV4-1	TRBD2	many	CASSQPGLAGSDTQYF	TGCGCCAGCAGCCAACCGGGACTAGCGGGTTCCGATACGCAGTATTTT
TRBJ2-7	TRBV20-1	TRBD2	many	CSARGGGKAYEQYF	TGCAGTGCTAGGGGGGGGGGGAAAGCCTACGAGCAGTACTTC
TRBJ2-3	TRBV18	TRBD2	many	CASSLRSSGGSTDTQYF	TGTGCCAGCTCACTCCGGAGTAGCGGGGGTAGCACAGATACGCAGTATTTT
TRBJ1-6	TRBV9	NA	many	CASSVTRRDSPLHF	TGTGCCAGCAGCGTGACCCGGAGGGATTCACCCCTCCACTTT
TRBJ2-1	TRBV15	TRBD2	many	CATSGPYYRTSGSFEQFF	TGTGCCACCAGCGGACCATACTACCGGACTAGCGGGAGCTTTGAGCAGTTCTTC
TRBJ1-2	TRBV19	TRBD1	NA	CASSIRGLDGYTF	TGTGCCAGTAGTATCAGGGGGTTGGATGGCTACACCTTC
TRBJ1-2	TRBV30	NA	many	CAWSIGGQGNYGYTF	TGTGCCTGGAGCATAGGGGGGCAGGGAAACTATGGCTACACCTTC
TRBJ2-2	TRBV7-6	TRBD1	NA	CASSPRPGQDNTGELFF	TGTGCCAGCAGCCCACGCCCCGGACAGGATAACACCGGGGAGCTGTTTTTT
TRBJ2-1	TRBV5-4	TRBD1	few	CASSSRGGQGGNEQFF	TGTGCCAGCAGCTCTCGTGGGGGACAGGGGGGCAATGAGCAGTTCTTC
TRBJ2-7	TRBV7-4	NA	many	CASSLRQGFYYEQYF	TGTGCCAGCAGCTTAAGGCAGGGGTTTTACTACGAGCAGTACTTC
TRBJ2-7	TRBV29-1	NA	many	CSASRGISYEQYF	TGCAGCGCCAGCAGGGGTATCTCCTACGAGCAGTACTTC